This T cell receptor (beta chain) was profiled in a study of response to subunit inactivated influenza vaccine. General study results and limits: The authors proposed limited new T cell recruitment per seasonal influenza vaccination.

This clonotype occurred a few times. Antigen specificity is unknown. V lost 3 bases, J lost 4 bases, and 13 bases lay in between. From germline, CDR1 is SGHKS and CDR2 YYEKEE (reference sequence). The CDR3 spans 14 residues. TCRdb reprocessed the RT-PCR reads via MiXCR and lists one record per CDR3 protein. This table holds 500,000 to 550,000 distinct CDR3 sequences, about 7.6% found once. This TCR derives from a man aged 50 to 69 who received an inactivated influenza vaccine. This material consisted of PBMCs from blood, taken roughly 24 months after vaccination. The genes are TRBV5-5 and TRBJ1-2; D possibly corresponds to TRBD1 (5 bases). The CDR3 nucleotides read TGTGCCAGCAGCTCCGGGCAGGGTGGCTATGGCTACACCTTC. Protein sequence: CASSSGQGGYGYTF.